The 21 T cell receptor beta chains below were found in one sample sequenced in a study of T-cell reconstitution after alpha-beta-depleted transplantation in children. Molecular barcoding with unique molecular identifiers was used for the TCRbeta library. TCRdb passed the PCR reads through MiXCR, listing each CDR3 protein once. The data contain some 200,000 distinct CDR3 sequences, approximately 15% of them singletons. Source: PBMCs from the stem cell graft donor, taken from the stem cell graft. The receptors come from a human donor who donated a stem cell graft to a child with acute lymphoblastic leukemia.

This clonotype has at least ten counts. The chain recombines TRBV10-3 with TRBJ2-2, with D possibly TRBD2 on 6 matching bases. In germline, CDR1 is ENHRY, CDR2 SYGVKD. The CDR3 consists of 14 residues. Trimming stripped 3 bases from V and 3 bases from J, with 8 bases between. CDR3 DNA sequence: TGTGCCATCAGTGATGGCGGGGACACCGGGGAGCTGTTTTTT. This codes for CAISDGGDTGELFF.

To note about this clonotype: A much more abundant neighbour one base away suggests this may be a read error. The chain combines TRBV4-1 with TRBJ1-5, with 7 bases that match TRBD1. This CDR3 is 16 amino acids long. Germline V gives CDR1 MGHRA, CDR2 YSYEKL. With V trimmed by 4 bases and J by 6 bases, 12 bases remained unmatched. In nucleotides, the CDR3 is TGCGCCAGCAGCCGCGGTTTCGGGACAGAAACTCAGCCCCAGCATTTT. This encodes CASSRGFGTETQPQHF.

The J gene is TRBJ2-1, the V gene TRBV5-1; 7 positions agree with TRBD2. The CDR3 has 15 residues. The germline gives CDR1 SGHRS, CDR2 YFSETQ. The ends lost 7 bases at V and 0 bases at J; junction bases unmatched: 7. CDR3 sequence reads: CASFLGGSSYNEQFF. In DNA, the CDR3 is TGCGCCAGCTTCCTCGGGGGGAGCTCCTACAATGAGCAGTTCTTC. Supplemented by reference TRBV5-1 and TRBJ2-1, the full variable domain reads KAGVTQTPRYLIKTRGQQVTLSCSPISGHRSVSWYQQTPGQGLQFLFEYFSETQRNKGNFPGRFSGRQFSNSRSEMNVSTLELGDSALYLCASFLGGSSYNEQFFGPGTRLTVL.

This clonotype was counted many times. The rearrangement links TRBV20-1 to TRBJ2-7; D possibly corresponds to TRBD2 (5 bases). From germline, CDR1 is DFQATT and CDR2 SNEGSKA (reference sequence). Trimming took 6 bases from V and 5 from J, leaving 17 bases between them. The CDR3 is 13 amino acids. The CDR3 protein is CSANFRHGDEQYF. For the CDR3, the DNA is TGCAGTGCCAATTTCAGGCACGGGGACGAGCAGTACTTC.

This clonotype was observed many times. This rearrangement joins TRBV5-1 to TRBJ2-1; 7 bases are shared with TRBD1. The CDR3 has 16 amino acids. Germline CDR1 reads SGHRS; CDR2 reads YFSETQ. V shed 4 bases and J 8 bases; nucleotides not matched to a gene: 15. The CDR3 loop is CASSLLPRQGSDEQFF. CDR3 DNA: TGCGCCAGCAGCCTACTTCCGCGACAGGGCAGCGATGAGCAGTTCTTC.

Remarks on this clonotype: A clone one base away is much larger, so this may be a read error. V and J are TRBV28 and TRBJ2-2, with D possibly being TRBD2 (6 bases). Germline lookup yields CDR1 MDHEN and CDR2 SYDVKM. This CDR3 contains 17 residues. In DNA, the CDR3 is TGTGCCAGCAGTTTTTCCCCGGACTGGACGCGGGGCGGGGATCTGTTTTTT. Translated: CASSFSPDWTRGGDLFF.

V is TRBV12-3 or TRBV12-4 and J is TRBJ2-7; 11 bases are shared with TRBD2. The ends lost 6 bases at V and 7 bases at J; junction bases unmatched: 11. This CDR3 is built from 15 residues. The CDR3 region has the DNA TGTGCCAGCAGACAGACCGGGACTAGCGGTCGTGAGCAGTACTTC. Amino acids: CASRQTGTSGREQYF.

The V call is TRBV20-1, the J call TRBJ2-3; D gene uncertain. Germline V CDR1 and CDR2: DFQATT, SNEGSKA (reference sequence). V dropped 3 bases and J dropped 3 bases, with 16 bases sitting between them. The CDR3 consists of 15 residues. The CDR3 reads CSASERSVGTDTQYF. As DNA, the CDR3 is TGCAGTGCTAGCGAGCGCTCCGTAGGAACAGATACGCAGTATTTT.

This clonotype was seen a few times. The gene calls are TRBV12-3 or TRBV12-4 and TRBJ1-1; TRBD1 might be the D (5 bases). Between the trimmed V and J ends, which lost 5 bases and 5 bases, there was a span of 15 bases. The CDR3 spans 14 residues. The CDR3 DNA sequence: TGTGCCAGCAGTCGCACCGCAGGGTTTACTGAAGCTTTCTTT. Its translation is CASSRTAGFTEAFF.

This clonotype was seen repeatedly, ten times or more. The V call is TRBV4-1, the J call TRBJ1-1, with D uncertain. The V gene lost 4 bases and the J gene lost 4 bases, with 13 bases spanning the gap. The CDR3 runs to 14 residues. Germline lookup yields CDR1 MGHRA and CDR2 YSYEKL. The CDR3 bases are TGCGCCAGCAGCCCACTTCAGATGGGCACTGAAGCTTTCTTT. Translated: CASSPLQMGTEAFF.

This clonotype was recorded many times. The chain combines TRBV5-1 with TRBJ1-2, with no clear D. The germline V gene encodes CDR1 SGHRS and CDR2 YFSETQ. CDR3 length: 14 residues. The V gene lost 7 bases and the J gene lost 7 bases, with 20 bases spanning the gap. The CDR3 nucleotides are TGCGCCAGCGGCGGGAGTGGGGAATCGAGTGGCTACACCTTC. Its protein is CASGGSGESSGYTF.

This clonotype has at least ten counts. The genes are TRBV5-1 and TRBJ1-2; TRBD1 aligns across 8 bases. The CDR3 loop spans 14 amino acids. Germline V gene data show CDR1 as SGHRS and CDR2 as YFSETQ. J was trimmed by 7 bases and V by 1 base; bases with no gene match: 6. The CDR3 spells CASSLWGTGSGYTF. CDR3 nucleotide sequence: TGCGCCAGCAGCTTGTGGGGGACAGGTTCTGGCTACACCTTC.

V is TRBV19 and J is TRBJ2-2; 7 positions match TRBD2. CDR3 length equals 17 residues. CDR1 is LNHDA, CDR2 SQIVND, per germline (reference sequence). The J segment lost 1 base and the V segment lost 0 bases, leaving 5 bases of the junction unmatched. CDR3 in DNA: TGTGCCAGTAGTATAGACGGGCGGGAGCGGAACACCGGGGAGCTGTTTTTT. It translates to CASSIDGRERNTGELFF. Together with reference TRBV19 and TRBJ2-2, the CDR3 gives the full variable domain: DGGITQSPKYLFRKEGQNVTLSCEQNLNHDAMYWYRQDPGQGLRLIYYSQIVNDFQKGDIAEGYSVSREKKESFPLTVTSAQKNPTAFYLCASSIDGRERNTGELFFGEGSRLTVL.

The chain uses TRBV7-9 and TRBJ2-5; D is undetermined. The CDR3 extends over 17 amino acids. The germline V gene encodes CDR1 SEHNR and CDR2 FQNEAQ (reference sequence). V lost 2 bases and J lost 4, with 20 bases in between. This CDR3 is CASSLISIVQSGETQYF. Written as DNA, the CDR3 is TGTGCCAGCAGCTTAATTTCTATTGTCCAGTCCGGAGAGACCCAGTACTTC.

This clonotype showed up many times. The chain recombines TRBV5-1 with TRBJ2-6, with TRBD1 identical over 7 bases. Germline lookup yields CDR1 SGHRS and CDR2 YFSETQ. This CDR3 spans 18 amino acids. The V segment lost 5 bases and the J segment 0 bases; nucleotides outside the gene matches: 11. The chain's CDR3 is CASRSFGQVNSGANVLTF. In DNA form, the CDR3 reads TGCGCCAGCAGGTCGTTCGGACAGGTGAACTCTGGGGCCAACGTCCTGACTTTC.

This clonotype was seen many times. J is TRBJ2-7 and V is TRBV7-2, with D perhaps matching TRBD1 (6 bases). Trimming removed 3 bases at V and 2 bases at J, with 17 bases between. This CDR3 is 16 amino acids long. Germline loops: CDR1 SGHTA, CDR2 FQGNSA. CDR3 sequence (DNA): TGTGCCAGCAGCTTCGGACCGGCCAGGGGAGCCTACGAGCAGTACTTC. It codes for CASSFGPARGAYEQYF.

The gene calls are TRBV12-3 or TRBV12-4 and TRBJ1-1; 12 bases line up with TRBD1. This CDR3 region has 14 residues. V shed 6 bases, J shed 8 bases, and the junction held 7 bases outside the gene matches. The CDR3 is CASRGQGALKEAFF. CDR3 sequence (DNA): TGTGCCAGCAGGGGACAGGGGGCTCTTAAGGAAGCTTTCTTT.

The V and J genes are TRBV7-8 and TRBJ1-1; 9 positions match TRBD1. V lost 0 bases, J lost 9 bases, and 5 bases stayed unmatched. Per the germline V gene, CDR1 is SGHVS and CDR2 is FQNEAQ. CDR3 length: 14 amino acids. The CDR3, as DNA: TGTGCCAGCAGCTTAGCGGGACAGGGTACTCAAGCTTTCTTT. Residues: CASSLAGQGTQAFF.

Concerning this clonotype: Just one base apart from a much larger clone, this may be a read error. The chain has TRBV10-3 and TRBJ2-7, with 10 nucleotides matching TRBD2. V dropped 6 bases and J dropped 3; count of bases not matched to a gene: 11. The germline V gene has CDR1 ENHRY and CDR2 SYGVKD. The CDR3 has 16 residues. CDR3 nucleotide sequence: TGTGCCATCAGGCTAAGCGGGGGGGGTGAAATCTACGAGCAGTACTTC. Protein product: CAIRLSGGGEIYEQYF.

This clonotype has at least ten counts. The chain joins TRBV5-1 to TRBJ2-3; D is unresolved. V lost 4 bases and J lost 5, with 11 bases in between. The V gene's germline CDR1 is SGHRS and CDR2 YFSETQ. The CDR3 has 13 amino acids. CDR3 region: CASSLGPGDTQYF. CDR3 nucleotide sequence: TGCGCCAGCAGCCTTGGACCGGGAGATACGCAGTATTTT.

The genes are TRBV18 and TRBJ2-4; no clear D gene. The germline gives CDR1 KGHSH, CDR2 LQKENI. Trimming removed 1 base from V and 2 bases from J, with 12 bases in between. The CDR3 totals 16 residues. CDR3 in DNA: TGTGCCAGCTCACCACTTCTCCAAGGGACCAAAAACATTCAGTACTTC. It yields the protein CASSPLLQGTKNIQYF. The full variable domain, with the rest looked up from reference TRBV18 and TRBJ2-4, is NAGVMQNPRHLVRRRGQEARLRCSPMKGHSHVYWYRQLPEEGLKFMVYLQKENIIDESGMPKERFSAEFPKEGPSILRIQQVVRGDSAAYFCASSPLLQGTKNIQYFGAGTRLSVL.